These T cell receptor beta chains were read from a single sample in a study of blood T cells in healthy people across ages. TCRdb independently ran MiXCR on the 5' RACE reads; one entry per CDR3 protein. The sample shows around 800,000 distinct CDR3 sequences, under 55% of them seen only once. Sample: blood. These receptors were obtained from a man aged 55-75 years in good health. CDR3s include the opening cysteine and the closing phenylalanine or tryptophan. D genes are given only for firm matches. Rows may omit the clone size; those that give it use once, few, many or a size class.

D gene	clone size	V gene	J gene	CDR3 protein	CDR3 DNA
-	-	TRBV10-3	TRBJ1-2	CAISFPERDGYTF	TGTGCCATCAGTTTCCCTGAGAGGGACGGCTACACCTTC
-	-	TRBV7-9	TRBJ2-7	CASSVMGTVEQYF	TGTGCCAGCAGCGTAATGGGGACGGTTGAGCAGTACTTC
-	-	TRBV21-1	TRBJ2-4	CASSKEAQPPAGGTLLAKNIQYF	TGTGCCAGCAGCAAAGAGGCTCAACCCCCAGCGGGGGGGACCCTTCTAGCCAAAAACATTCAGTACTTC
-	-	TRBV3-1	TRBJ1-6	CASSQDIGANSPLHF	TGTGCCAGCAGCCAAGATATCGGGGCAAATTCACCCCTCCACTTT
TRBD1	-	TRBV6-5	TRBJ1-2	CASRPTGARYGYTF	TGTGCCAGCAGACCGACAGGGGCGCGATATGGCTACACCTTC
-	-	TRBV3-1	TRBJ2-5	CASSQHGETQYF	TGTGCCAGCAGCCAACATGGAGAGACCCAGTACTTC
-	-	TRBV20-1	TRBJ1-1	CSARYMNTEAFF	TGCAGTGCGAGGTACATGAACACTGAAGCTTTCTTT
-	-	TRBV5-8	TRBJ1-4	CASSLEPSEEKLFF	TGTGCCAGCAGCCTTGAACCTTCGGAGGAAAAACTGTTTTTT
-	-	TRBV11-3	TRBJ1-2	CASSLQDYGYTF	TGTGCCAGCAGCCTACAGGATTATGGCTACACCTTC
-	once	TRBV6-2/TRBV6-3	TRBJ1-1	CASSYEDNKNTEAFF	TGTGCCAGCAGTTACGAGGACAACAAGAACACTGAAGCTTTCTTT
TRBD2	few	TRBV7-2	TRBJ2-5	CASSSGGIARQYF	TGTGCCAGCAGCTCGGGGGGTATAGCTCGGCAGTACTTC
TRBD1	-	TRBV4-3	TRBJ2-7	CASSQDKGGTGIYEQYF	TGCGCCAGCAGCCAAGATAAGGGGGGGACAGGGATCTACGAGCAGTACTTC
-	-	TRBV29-1	TRBJ2-7	CSLEASYEQYF	TGCAGCCTGGAGGCCAGCTACGAGCAGTACTTC
-	few	TRBV2	TRBJ1-4	CASSEGWTPRNEKLFF	TGTGCCAGCAGTGAAGGTTGGACACCTCGAAATGAAAAACTGTTTTTT
-	many	TRBV29-1	TRBJ1-6	CSVGQEINSPLHF	TGCAGCGTTGGTCAGGAGATAAATTCACCCCTCCACTTT
-	few	TRBV5-1	TRBJ2-1	CASSWTTSGNEQFF	TGCGCCAGCAGCTGGACTACCTCGGGAAATGAGCAGTTCTTC
-	-	TRBV7-2	TRBJ2-1	CASSLTLNGHEQFF	TGTGCCAGCAGCCTGACGTTAAATGGGCATGAGCAGTTCTTC
-	few	TRBV6-1	TRBJ2-1	CASSELRGVLINEQFF	TGTGCCAGCAGTGAACTTCGAGGAGTTCTAATAAATGAGCAGTTCTTC
-	-	TRBV6-2/TRBV6-3	TRBJ2-5	CASSYGQGVKETQYF	TGTGCCAGCAGTTACGGTCAGGGTGTGAAAGAGACCCAGTACTTC
TRBD2	once	TRBV7-8	TRBJ2-7	CASSSLGLAGGPSCEQYF	TGTGCCAGCAGCTCCCTGGGACTAGCGGGGGGGCCGTCCTGCGAGCAGTACTTC
TRBD2	few	TRBV6-5	TRBJ2-7	CASSLRGGRYEQYF	TGTGCCAGCAGTCTACGGGGGGGTCGGTACGAGCAGTACTTC
-	-	TRBV6-2/TRBV6-3	TRBJ1-1	CASSRLAGAVWMNTEAFF	TGTGCCAGCAGTAGGCTTGCAGGGGCCGTATGGATGAACACTGAAGCTTTCTTT
TRBD1	-	TRBV19	TRBJ2-1	CASSIGTGDEQFF	TGTGCCAGTAGTATAGGTACAGGGGATGAGCAGTTCTTC
-	few	TRBV5-1	TRBJ2-7	CASSLNLGDEQYF	TGCGCCAGCAGCTTGAATCTGGGGGACGAGCAGTACTTC
-	-	TRBV5-6	TRBJ1-2	CASSLGHSQPHGYTF	TGTGCCAGCAGCTTGGGGCATTCCCAACCCCACGGCTACACCTTC
TRBD1	-	TRBV5-1	TRBJ2-3	CASSETGTGADTQYF	TGCGCCAGCAGCGAAACCGGGACAGGCGCAGATACGCAGTATTTT
-	-	TRBV11-2	TRBJ2-7	CASSSSVTLYF	TGTGCCAGCAGCTCCAGTGTCACCCTGTACTTC
TRBD2	-	TRBV20-1	TRBJ2-1	CSARDWGGNYNEQFF	TGCAGTGCTAGAGATTGGGGGGGGAACTACAATGAGCAGTTCTTC
-	few	TRBV4-3	TRBJ1-1	CASSQGLGVNTEAFF	TGCGCCAGCAGCCAAGGCCTCGGTGTGAACACTGAAGCTTTCTTT
TRBD1	-	TRBV20-1	TRBJ1-1	CSAKNPGQGRYTEAFF	TGCAGTGCTAAAAATCCGGGACAGGGGAGGTACACTGAAGCTTTCTTT
TRBD2	-	TRBV9	TRBJ2-5	CASASGTSGAETQYF	TGTGCCAGCGCCTCGGGGACTAGCGGGGCAGAGACCCAGTACTTC
-	-	TRBV7-9	TRBJ1-4	CASSSGARDNEKLFF	TGTGCCAGCAGCTCAGGGGCGAGAGACAATGAAAAACTGTTTTTT
TRBD1	-	TRBV18	TRBJ2-7	CASSPPLHRTGLGNEQYF	TGTGCCAGCTCACCACCTCTTCACAGGACAGGACTTGGCAATGAGCAGTACTTC
-	few	TRBV6-5	TRBJ2-3	CASSYGPETDTQYF	TGTGCCAGCAGTTACGGTCCTGAAACAGATACGCAGTATTTT
-	-	TRBV27	TRBJ1-1	CASSQGGQNTEAFF	TGTGCCAGCAGTCAAGGAGGGCAGAACACTGAAGCTTTCTTT
TRBD1	-	TRBV7-9	TRBJ2-7	CASSLGQAPSYEQYF	TGTGCCAGCAGCCTGGGACAGGCGCCCTCCTACGAGCAGTACTTC
-	few	TRBV12-3/TRBV12-4	TRBJ2-3	CASSYRTASSTDTQYF	TGTGCCAGCAGTTATAGGACAGCTTCTAGCACAGATACGCAGTATTTT
-	few	TRBV6-5	TRBJ1-2	CASSYGGAESLYGYTF	TGTGCCAGCAGTTACGGAGGGGCAGAATCCCTATATGGCTACACCTTC
-	-	TRBV15	TRBJ2-7	CATSSRRGRYEQYF	TGTGCCACCAGCAGCCGCAGGGGAAGGTACGAGCAGTACTTC
TRBD2	-	TRBV4-1	TRBJ2-3	CAPPIGTRGGDTQYF	TGCGCCCCCCCAATCGGCACCCGGGGGGGAGATACGCAGTATTTT
-	once	TRBV2	TRBJ2-7	CASSEGRATYEQYF	TGTGCCAGCAGTGAGGGCAGGGCCACCTACGAGCAGTACTTC
TRBD1	few	TRBV20-1	TRBJ2-7	CSALPRTGWREQYF	TGCAGTGCTCTTCCAAGGACAGGGTGGAGGGAGCAGTACTTC
-	few	TRBV6-2/TRBV6-3	TRBJ1-4	CASSDEMRVRWEKLFF	TGTGCCAGCAGCGACGAAATGCGGGTTAGATGGGAAAAACTGTTTTTT
-	many	TRBV7-7	TRBJ2-5	CASSLVPNQETQYF	TGTGCTAGCAGCTTAGTGCCTAACCAAGAGACCCAGTACTTC
-	-	TRBV5-1	TRBJ2-2	CASSQKGPPSGELFF	TGCGCCAGCAGCCAAAAGGGACCACCCTCCGGGGAGCTGTTTTTT
TRBD1	-	TRBV5-8	TRBJ1-2	CASRRTGQFFYGYTF	TGTGCCAGCAGACGTACGGGACAGTTCTTCTATGGCTACACCTTC
TRBD2	-	TRBV3-1	TRBJ2-3	CASSQDVAGGTDTQYF	TGTGCCAGCAGCCAAGACGTAGCGGGGGGCACAGATACGCAGTATTTT
-	many	TRBV6-6	TRBJ2-7	CASSSDGYEQYF	TGTGCCAGCAGTTCGGACGGCTACGAGCAGTACTTC
-	-	TRBV7-6	TRBJ2-5	CASSLGGVRGGETQYF	TGTGCCAGCAGCTTAGGGGGAGTCAGGGGCGGGGAGACCCAGTACTTC
TRBD2	-	TRBV9	TRBJ2-1	CASSPRDYYNEQFF	TGTGCCAGCAGCCCCCGGGACTACTACAATGAGCAGTTCTTC
TRBD2	-	TRBV20-1	TRBJ2-4	CSALTSGGPNEQYF	TGCAGTGCTCTGACTAGCGGGGGGCCGAATGAGCAGTACTTC
TRBD1	-	TRBV20-1	TRBJ2-1	CSARDANGTGHLYEQFF	TGCAGTGCTAGAGATGCGAATGGGACAGGACACCTCTACGAGCAGTTCTTC
TRBD1	few	TRBV7-2	TRBJ2-7	CASSLGDTGAEQYF	TGTGCCAGCAGCTTAGGAGATACAGGGGCTGAACAGTACTTC
-	-	TRBV25-1	TRBJ2-3	CASSETSPGGGADTQYF	TGTGCCAGCAGTGAAACCAGCCCCGGAGGGGGTGCAGATACGCAGTATTTT
-	-	TRBV2	TRBJ2-7	CASSSPDKSGFNEQYF	TGTGCCAGCAGTTCCCCCGACAAATCCGGCTTCAATGAGCAGTACTTC